A single sample gave rise to the 21 T cell receptor beta chains below, sequenced in a study of Ad26.COV2.S vaccination and SARS-CoV-2 variants. Treatment reported: about 20 received Ad26.COV2.S at low or high dose, single or two shots; several received placebo; per-sample allocation not given. Sampling was done on day 63 after the first vaccine or placebo injection. Clones were read by immunoSEQ multiplex PCR, and TCRdb kept only the in-frame ones, dropping some. The data show hundreds of thousands of clones, with around 89% seen just once and 1.5% held by the top ten. This specimen was peripheral blood, taken in a trial of Ad26.COV2.S vaccine versus placebo. All receptors come from a person aged 18-60 years who received the Ad26.COV2.S COVID-19 vaccine or a placebo.

This chain joins TRBV6-5 and TRBJ1-6, with 7 bases lining up with TRBD1. The CDR3 contains 14 residues. Germline V gives CDR1 MNHEY, CDR2 SVGAGI. The J segment lost 7 bases and the V segment lost 2 bases, leaving 2 bases of the junction unmatched. The CDR3: CASSYGTANSPLHF. The CDR3 DNA reads TGTGCCAGCAGTTACGGGACAGCCAATTCACCCCTCCACTTT.

This chain links TRBV7-2 with TRBJ1-1; TRBD1 might be the D (6 bases). Trimming stripped 5 bases from V and 2 bases from J, with 12 bases between. CDR1 is SGHTA, CDR2 FQGNSA, per germline. The CDR3 has 14 amino acids. CDR3 loop: CASSVRGRNTEAFF. CDR3 nucleotides: TGTGCCAGCAGCGTGCGGGGGCGCAACACTGAAGCTTTCTTT.

V is TRBV30 and J is TRBJ1-2; 10 bases are shared with TRBD1. Germline V gives CDR1 GTSNPN, CDR2 SVGIG (reference sequence). The V gene end was trimmed by 2 bases and the J gene end by 6 bases; junction bases not matched to a gene: 3. The CDR3 has 13 residues. CDR3 coding DNA: TGTGCCTGGAGTTTGGGGACAGGGGATGGCTACACCTTC. Its protein is CAWSLGTGDGYTF.

The V call is TRBV12-3 or TRBV12-4, the J call TRBJ2-7, with 9 bases that match TRBD2. V shed 6 bases and J 9 bases; nucleotides not matched to a gene: 9. The CDR3 is 13 residues long. The CDR3 DNA reads as TGTGCCAGCAGGCCTCCTGGGACTAGCCGGCAGTACTTC. Translation: CASRPPGTSRQYF.

This chain links TRBV7-9 with TRBJ1-1, with D unclear. Germline lookup yields CDR1 SEHNR and CDR2 FQNEAQ (reference sequence). Trimming took off 3 bases at V and 6 bases at J, with 17 bases between the two ends. This CDR3 contains 15 residues. CDR3 residues: CASSFFGGGRPEAFF. The CDR3 DNA follows: TGTGCCAGCAGCTTCTTTGGCGGTGGTAGACCTGAAGCTTTCTTT. Looking up the rest from reference TRBV7-9 and TRBJ1-1 gives the full variable domain: DTGVSQNPRHKITKRGQNVTFRCDPISEHNRLYWYRQTLGQGPEFLTYFQNEAQLEKSRLLSDRFSAERPKGSFSTLEIQRTEQGDSAMYLCASSFFGGGRPEAFFGQGTRLTVV.

This clone was found once. V usage is TRBV18 and J usage is TRBJ1-1, with D maybe TRBD1 (5 bases). The V gene's germline CDR1 is KGHSH and CDR2 LQKENI. The CDR3 length is 16 residues. Trimming took off 2 bases at V and 0 bases at J, with 13 bases between the two ends. The CDR3: CASSPGAGSMNTEAFF. The DNA for the CDR3 is TGTGCCAGCTCACCAGGGGCCGGCTCCATGAACACTGAAGCTTTCTTT.

V is TRBV24-1 and J is TRBJ2-7; 7 positions agree with TRBD1. The ends lost 5 bases at V and 4 bases at J; junction bases unmatched: 1. This CDR3 contains 12 residues. Per the germline V gene, CDR1 is KGHDR and CDR2 is SFDVKD. The CDR3 protein is CATSGRGYEQYF. DNA for the CDR3: TGTGCCACCAGTGGCAGGGGGTACGAGCAGTACTTC.

This chain links TRBV6-5 with TRBJ2-1; no reliable D call. Germline V gene sequence: CDR1 MNHEY, CDR2 SVGAGI. This CDR3 region has 13 residues. V lost 7 bases and J 10 bases, leaving 17 bases between the germline ends. CDR3 in amino acids: CASIPPGRTEQFF. The CDR3 region has the DNA TGTGCCAGCATCCCTCCCGGACGGACCGAGCAGTTCTTC.

This clone is a singleton in its sample. V usage is TRBV4-2 and J usage is TRBJ1-5; D is ambiguous. The CDR3 extends over 14 amino acids. The ends were cut back, 1 base at V and 5 bases at J, with 9 bases in the middle. Per the germline V gene, CDR1 is LGHNA and CDR2 is YNFKEQ. CDR3 sequence: CASSQVGFDQPQHF. In DNA, the CDR3 is TGTGCCAGCAGCCAAGTAGGGTTTGATCAGCCCCAGCATTTT.

The rearrangement joins TRBV5-4 to TRBJ1-2, with 9 bases lining up with TRBD1. This CDR3 is built from 13 residues. Germline values: CDR1 SGHNT, CDR2 YYREEE (reference sequence). Unmatched junction bases numbered 2, after V lost 2 bases and J lost 6 bases. In nucleotides, the CDR3 is TGTGCCAGCAGCTTACAGGGGGCAAATGGCTACACCTTC. Its protein product is CASSLQGANGYTF. The full variable domain, completed using reference TRBV5-4 and TRBJ1-2, is ETGVTQSPTHLIKTRGQQVTLRCSSQSGHNTVSWYQQALGQGPQFIFQYYREEENGRGNFPPRFSGLQFPNYSSELNVNALELDDSALYLCASSLQGANGYTFGSGTRLTVV.

The V gene is TRBV5-6, the J gene TRBJ1-2, with TRBD1 matching over 8 bases. The CDR3 runs to 15 residues. Per the germline V gene, CDR1 is SGHDT and CDR2 is YYEEEE. V lost 0 bases to trimming and J lost 4 bases; unmatched junction nucleotides: 5. DNA for the CDR3: TGTGCCAGCAGCTTGGTCGCAGGGGGCGTCTATGGCTACACCTTC. Translating it yields CASSLVAGGVYGYTF. The full variable domain, rest sourced from reference TRBV5-6 and TRBJ1-2, is DAGVTQSPTHLIKTRGQQVTLRCSPKSGHDTVSWYQQALGQGPQFIFQYYEEEERQRGNFPDRFSGHQFPNYSSELNVNALLLGDSALYLCASSLVAGGVYGYTFGSGTRLTVV.

This rearrangement joins TRBV29-1 to TRBJ2-1, with 8 bases that match TRBD1. The junction had 5 bases not matched to a gene; V was cut back by 7 bases and J by 9 bases. Germline assignment: CDR1 SQVTM and CDR2 ANQGSEA. The CDR3 covers 11 residues. The DNA for the CDR3 is TGCAGCGACAGGGGGAACGGTGAGCAGTTCTTC. Protein: CSDRGNGEQFF.

The rearrangement uses TRBV27 and TRBJ2-2, with D maybe TRBD2 (6 bases). The CDR3 consists of 14 residues. Germline V gene sequence: CDR1 MNHEY, CDR2 SMNVEV (reference sequence). The ends were cut back, 3 bases at V and 4 bases at J, with 9 bases in the middle. The CDR3 protein is CASSFGGTTGELFF. The CDR3 DNA sequence: TGTGCCAGCAGTTTCGGCGGGACCACCGGGGAGCTGTTTTTT.

The V call is TRBV12-5, the J call TRBJ2-7; 7 bases align to TRBD1. Germline CDR1 and CDR2: LGHNT and FRNRAP. V lost 3 bases and J lost 3; bases outside the gene matches: 2. This CDR3 contains 13 residues. The CDR3 loop is CASGFPGGYEQYF. The CDR3 nucleotides read TGTGCTAGTGGTTTCCCAGGGGGCTACGAGCAGTACTTC.

This clone was detected only a few times. The chain uses TRBV12-3 or TRBV12-4 and TRBJ1-6; the D gene is possibly TRBD1 (6 bases). The CDR3 runs to 13 residues. The V end was cut by 8 bases, the J end by 7 bases, with 12 bases between. The CDR3 bases are TGTGCCAGCTGGGGACACCCAAATTCACCCCTCCACTTT. This gives the protein CASWGHPNSPLHF.

The chain couples TRBV7-2 to TRBJ1-5; D is undetermined. The CDR3 contains 13 residues. V was shortened by 3 bases and J by 3 bases, with 6 bases between the two germline ends. Per the germline V gene, CDR1 is SGHTA and CDR2 is FQGNSA. The CDR3 loop is CASSLTFNQPQHF. CDR3 nucleotides: TGTGCCAGCAGCTTGACGTTCAATCAGCCCCAGCATTTT.

The chain combines TRBV20-1 with TRBJ2-1; 8 bases fit TRBD2. Germline values: CDR1 DFQATT, CDR2 SNEGSKA (reference sequence). The CDR3 is made up of 11 amino acids. V was clipped by 6 bases and J by 14 bases; unmatched bases: 9. The CDR3 sequence is CSASLAEREFF. The CDR3 DNA reads as TGCAGTGCCTCACTAGCGGAGAGGGAGTTCTTC.

The chain couples TRBV25-1 to TRBJ1-3, with no clear D. The CDR3 consists of 15 residues. The germline V gene encodes CDR1 MGHDK and CDR2 SYGVNS. The V end was cut by 6 bases, the J end by 0 bases, with 12 bases between. CDR3 amino acids: CASRKDGISGNTIYF. CDR3 sequence (DNA): TGTGCCAGCAGAAAAGACGGGATCTCTGGAAACACCATATATTTT.

The chain carries TRBV5-1 and TRBJ2-3; 7 positions agree with TRBD1. CDR1 SGHRS and CDR2 YFSETQ come from the germline V gene. The CDR3 contains 15 residues. Losses at the gene ends were 5 bases for V and 3 bases for J; bases not matched to a gene: 9. CDR3 bases: TGCGCCAGCAGTACCTCACAGGGGCGGACAGATACGCAGTATTTT. Translated: CASSTSQGRTDTQYF.

This chain joins TRBV6-6 and TRBJ1-5, with D unresolved. Trimming shortened V by 8 bases and J by 4 bases, and 9 bases separated the two germline ends. The germline V gene has CDR1 MNHNY and CDR2 SVGAGI (reference sequence). CDR3 length: 12 residues. The CDR3 DNA reads as TGTGCCAGCTCTCCTCTTAATCAGCCCCAGCATTTT. It specifies CASSPLNQPQHF.

DNA of the CDR3: TGTGCCAGAAGAACAGGAATCCATGGCTACACCTTC. Protein sequence: CARRTGIHGYTF. This chain links TRBV2 with TRBJ1-2, with D possibly being TRBD1 (5 bases). Trimming took 9 bases from V and 6 from J, leaving 14 bases between them. The CDR3 loop spans 12 amino acids. Per germline, CDR1 SNHLY and CDR2 FYNNEI.